This T cell receptor beta chain was captured by sequencing in a study of blood T cell repertoires in COVID-19. Original analysis: From reference gene primer amplification, estimates of nucleated cell counts were derived. This table comes from immunoSEQ multiplex PCR, and its TCRdb copy is limited to in-frame clones, with some not included. D and trimming were read from the DNA, whereas the V and J calls and clone size are those reported in that table. Among 350,000 to 450,000 clones listed, around 87% were seen once. The CDR3 spans 12 residues. The germline V gene encodes CDR1 LGHDT and CDR2 YNNKEL (reference sequence). V dropped 3 bases and J dropped 4 bases, with 7 bases sitting between them.

The material sequenced was PBMCs or T cells enriched from blood (not recorded which). The rearrangement joins TRBV3-1 (or the pseudogene TRBV3-2) to TRBJ2-7; D not resolved. The source is a man in his forties in a cohort exposed to, infected with or recovered from COVID-19 (not recorded which). CDR3 protein: CASSQSEYEQYF. The CDR3 DNA sequence: TGTGCCAGCAGCCAGTCAGAATACGAGCAGTACTTC.